Each of the 18 T cell receptor beta chains below was sequenced from the same sample in a study of T-cell memory formation after mild COVID-19. In TCRdb, the 5' RACE reads were re-called with MiXCR into one record per CDR3 protein. The sample gives fewer than 600,000 distinct CDR3 sequences, about 20% of which show up once; approximately 8.4% is in the top ten. Sequenced: PBMCs or a T cell subset sorted from them (not recorded which). These receptor sequences come from an adult woman who had mild COVID-19 (a few samples of this study predate the infection). Cell type and time point are not known.

This clonotype was observed a handful of times. V gene TRBV27 combines with J gene TRBJ2-1, with 8 bases lining up with TRBD2. Germline V lookup: CDR1 MNHEY, CDR2 SMNVEV (reference sequence). With 6 bases clipped from V and 9 bases from J, the junction kept 7 bases outside the gene matches. This CDR3 spans 13 amino acids. The CDR3, as DNA: TGTGCCAGCAGCCGAGCGGGAGTTACTGAGCAGTTCTTC. Its protein product is CASSRAGVTEQFF.

This chain joins TRBV29-1 and TRBJ1-1; D is unclear. Germline values: CDR1 SQVTM, CDR2 ANQGSEA. V lost 1 base and J 4 bases, leaving 13 bases between the germline ends. The CDR3 is 14 amino acids. CDR3 in amino acids: CSVEVSVRGTEAFF. The CDR3 region has the DNA TGCAGCGTTGAAGTAAGTGTTCGTGGCACTGAAGCTTTCTTT.

The chain employs TRBV18 and TRBJ2-1, with TRBD2 as a possible D gene (5 bases). Looked up from germline, CDR1 is KGHSH and CDR2 is LQKENI. CDR3 length: 14 residues. The V end lost 7 bases, the J end lost 8 bases, and 18 bases lay between the germline ends. The CDR3 region is CASYRTSGTDEQFF. The CDR3 DNA reads as TGTGCCAGCTACCGAACTAGTGGTACGGATGAGCAGTTCTTC.

The V call is TRBV25-1, the J call TRBJ2-5; 15 bases align to TRBD2. There are 15 residues in the CDR3. V was clipped by 7 bases and J by 5 bases; unmatched bases: 5. Looked up from germline, CDR1 is MGHDK and CDR2 is SYGVNS. The CDR3 region has the DNA TGTGCCAGCAACCCCGGGACTAGCGGGAGGGAGACCCAGTACTTC. Translating it yields CASNPGTSGRETQYF. The full variable domain, its missing parts supplied by reference TRBV25-1 and TRBJ2-5, is EADIYQTPRYLVIGTGKKITLECSQTMGHDKMYWYQQDPGMELHLIHYSYGVNSTEKGDLSSESTVSRIRTEHFPLTLESARPSHTSQYLCASNPGTSGRETQYFGPGTRLLVL.

J is TRBJ2-7 and V is TRBV9; weak D call: TRBD2 (7 bases). Trimming shortened V by 4 bases and J by 2 bases, and 13 bases separated the two germline ends. This CDR3 contains 14 residues. Germline V gene sequence: CDR1 SGDLS, CDR2 YYNGEE. The CDR3 reads CASSPRGGAYEQYF. DNA of the CDR3: TGTGCCAGCAGCCCCCGAGGGGGGGCCTACGAGCAGTACTTC.

At least ten counts were recorded for this clonotype. The rearrangement joins TRBV7-9 to TRBJ1-1; D might be TRBD1 (5 bases). Per the germline V gene, CDR1 is SEHNR and CDR2 is FQNEAQ (reference sequence). The germline V and J ends were trimmed by 6 bases and 5 bases, with 16 bases remaining between them. The CDR3 spans 14 residues. For the CDR3, the DNA is TGTGCCAGCAGGGCCGACAGTTCTACAACTGAAGCTTTCTTT. Protein sequence: CASRADSSTTEAFF.

The rearrangement links TRBV12-3 or TRBV12-4 to TRBJ1-2, with D uncertain. V was cut by 1 base and J by 4 bases, with 7 bases left in between. CDR3 size: 13 residues. The CDR3 loop is CASSLVRGYGYTF. CDR3 nucleotide sequence: TGTGCCAGCAGTTTAGTTCGGGGCTATGGCTACACCTTC.

There are a few counts of this clonotype. CDR3 region: CASSGLAGASDTQYF. The CDR3 bases are TGTGCCAGCAGTGGGCTAGCGGGAGCGTCGGATACGCAGTATTTT. The chain employs TRBV7-9 and TRBJ2-3, with TRBD2 matching 10 bases. This CDR3 is built from 15 residues. V lost 6 bases and J lost 6; bases outside the gene matches: 9. Germline V gene sequence: CDR1 SEHNR, CDR2 FQNEAQ (reference sequence).

The V gene is TRBV7-2, the J gene TRBJ2-7, with D unclear. Per the germline V gene, CDR1 is SGHTA and CDR2 is FQGNSA. CDR3 length: 13 residues. Trimming stripped 0 bases from V and 3 bases from J, with 6 bases between. The CDR3 bases are TGTGCCAGCAGCTTAGCCATATACTACGAGCAGTACTTC. This translates into CASSLAIYYEQYF.

The chain combines TRBV10-2 with TRBJ1-2; D is undetermined. Germline V gene lookup returns CDR1 WSHSY and CDR2 SAAADI. The CDR3 loop spans 17 amino acids. Trimming shortened V by 4 bases and J by 7 bases, and 25 bases separated the two germline ends. CDR3 amino acids: CASSASILVVDRFGYTF. In nucleotides, the CDR3 is TGCGCCAGCAGTGCATCAATCCTCGTAGTGGATAGATTTGGCTACACCTTC.

Only a few counts were recorded for this clonotype. The genes are TRBV20-1 and TRBJ1-1; D possibly corresponds to TRBD1 (5 bases). This CDR3 region has 14 residues. The germline V and J ends were trimmed by 4 bases and 6 bases, with 18 bases remaining between them. Germline values: CDR1 DFQATT, CDR2 SNEGSKA (reference sequence). In DNA, the CDR3 is TGCAGTGCTAACCGTGGCAGGGCGACTCCTGAAGCTTTCTTT. Its protein is CSANRGRATPEAFF.

The J gene is TRBJ2-5, the V gene TRBV3-1, with D perhaps matching TRBD1 (6 bases). CDR1 is LGHDT, CDR2 YNNKEL, per germline (reference sequence). The CDR3 spans 13 residues. The V gene lost 4 bases and the J gene lost 5 bases, with 11 bases spanning the gap. This CDR3 reads CASSRNQGETQYF. The CDR3 nucleotides read TGTGCCAGCAGCCGAAATCAGGGGGAGACCCAGTACTTC.

This chain joins TRBV6-2 or TRBV6-3 and TRBJ1-1, with no clear D. Trimming shortened V by 0 bases and J by 5 bases, and 16 bases separated the two germline ends. The CDR3 runs 16 residues. CDR1 is MNHEY, CDR2 SVGEGT, per germline. As DNA, the CDR3 is TGTGCCAGCAGTTACTCCCTTAGGAGGGCTCGGACTGAAGCTTTCTTT. It specifies CASSYSLRRARTEAFF.

The gene calls are TRBV5-1 and TRBJ2-1; the D gene could be TRBD1 or TRBD2 (6 bases each). The CDR3 contains 15 residues. Germline V gene sequence: CDR1 SGHRS, CDR2 YFSETQ. V was clipped by 4 bases and J by 9 bases, with 20 bases between them. The DNA for the CDR3 is TGCGCCAGCAGCCTACAGGGACTGGGTAGGGTTGAGCAGTTCTTC. Its translation: CASSLQGLGRVEQFF.

There are a few counts of this clonotype. V and J are TRBV7-3 and TRBJ2-3; TRBD2 agrees at 15 bases. The germline V gene encodes CDR1 SGHTA and CDR2 FQGTGA. This CDR3 spans 16 amino acids. With V trimmed by 5 bases and J by 6 bases, 6 bases remained unmatched. Here the CDR3 reads CASSRGLAGGPDTQYF. The DNA for the CDR3 is TGTGCCAGCAGCCGCGGACTAGCGGGGGGGCCGGATACGCAGTATTTT.

This clonotype was seen repeatedly, ten times or more. The chain combines TRBV15 with TRBJ2-3, with TRBD1 matching over 9 bases. Germline V gene lookup returns CDR1 LNHNV and CDR2 YYDKDF (reference sequence). This CDR3 is 14 amino acids long. V lost 5 bases and J lost 4; bases outside the gene matches: 4. The CDR3: CATSGGQGSDTQYF. CDR3 DNA: TGTGCCACCAGCGGGGGACAGGGCTCAGATACGCAGTATTTT. Full variable domain (missing parts from reference TRBV15 and TRBJ2-3): DAMVIQNPRYQVTQFGKPVTLSCSQTLNHNVMYWYQQKSSQAPKLLFHYYDKDFNNEADTPDNFQSRRPNTSFCFLDIRSPGLGDTAMYLCATSGGQGSDTQYFGPGTRLTVL.

This clonotype was counted at least ten times. The chain links TRBV20-1 to TRBJ2-7; 10 bases map to TRBD2. Germline V gene lookup returns CDR1 DFQATT and CDR2 SNEGSKA (reference sequence). Trimming cost V 5 bases and J 3 bases; bases outside gene matches: 4. This CDR3 is built from 13 residues. The CDR3 coding sequence is TGCAGTGCTTCGGGACTAGCGATCTACGAGCAGTACTTC. Protein sequence: CSASGLAIYEQYF.

V and J are TRBV5-1 and TRBJ1-1; possible D gene TRBD1, 6 bases. Looked up from germline, CDR1 is SGHRS and CDR2 is YFSETQ. The V end was cut by 5 bases, the J end by 5 bases, with 22 bases between. This CDR3 is 16 amino acids long. The CDR3 DNA reads as TGCGCCAGCAGGGCCGGGACACTCAATGCTGGGACTGAAGCTTTCTTT. Amino acid sequence: CASRAGTLNAGTEAFF.